A single sample gave rise to the 29 T cell receptor beta chains below, sequenced in a study of blood T cell repertoires in COVID-19. The assay was immunoSEQ multiplex PCR, and TCRdb's table has in-frame clones only and misses some. The data show about 240,000 clones, 87% seen once. Material: peripheral blood. Receptors originate from a man in his sixties who had recovered from COVID-19.

The rearrangement uses TRBV7-2 and TRBJ2-3, with 11 bases fitting TRBD2. The V gene end was trimmed by 2 bases and the J gene end by 2 bases; junction bases not matched to a gene: 6. The CDR3 is 17 residues long. Germline V gives CDR1 SGHTA, CDR2 FQGNSA. CDR3 protein: CASSLQLAGATTDTQYF. The CDR3 DNA reads TGTGCCAGCAGCTTACAACTAGCGGGGGCCACCACAGATACGCAGTATTTT.

V gene TRBV11-2 combines with J gene TRBJ2-7, with TRBD2 matching over 9 bases. Germline V gives CDR1 SGHAT, CDR2 FQNNGV. The CDR3 is made up of 12 amino acids. CDR3 sequence: CASSPGTSRIGV. The CDR3 DNA is TGTGCCAGCAGCCCTGGGACTAGCCGCATCGGGGTC.

The V and J genes are TRBV12-5 and TRBJ1-2, with TRBD1 matching 8 bases. CDR1 is LGHNT, CDR2 FRNRAP, per germline. V was clipped by 4 bases and J by 8 bases; unmatched bases: 9. The CDR3 is 14 residues long. The DNA for the CDR3 is TGTGCTAGTGGTTCCTCCGGGACAGGTCGGGGCTACACCTTC. This codes for CASGSSGTGRGYTF.

V is TRBV11-2 and J is TRBJ2-5; 7 positions match TRBD1. Losses at the gene ends were 5 bases for V and 1 base for J; bases not matched to a gene: 4. Germline CDR1 is SGHAT and CDR2 is FQNNGV. The CDR3 is 14 residues long. CDR3 sequence: CASSLGTAQETQYF. The DNA of the CDR3 is TGTGCCAGCAGCCTCGGGACAGCCCAAGAGACCCAGTACTTC.

This chain joins TRBV5-4 and TRBJ2-3; 15 bases are shared with TRBD2. This CDR3 has 16 residues. V lost 0 bases to trimming and J lost 13 bases; unmatched junction nucleotides: 9. Germline V CDR1 and CDR2: SGHNT, YYREEE (reference sequence). The CDR3 sequence: CASSLAAGLAGGTEYF. The CDR3 coding sequence is TGTGCCAGCAGCTTGGCGGCGGGACTAGCGGGGGGTACAGAGTATTTT.

This clone was observed a handful of times. This chain's CDR3 is CASSAGVSNQPQHF. The CDR3 DNA reads TGTGCCAGCTCTGCCGGGGTTAGCAATCAGCCCCAGCATTTT. The rearrangement links TRBV18 to TRBJ1-5; D gene ambiguous. This CDR3 comprises 14 residues. The V end was cut by 6 bases, the J end by 0 bases, with 9 bases between. Germline CDR1 reads KGHSH; CDR2 reads LQKENI.

The rearrangement uses TRBV30 and TRBJ1-1; a possible D gene is TRBD1 (5 bases). V lost 2 bases and J 5 bases, leaving 15 bases between the germline ends. Germline V gives CDR1 GTSNPN, CDR2 SVGIG (reference sequence). This CDR3 is built from 14 residues. DNA for the CDR3: TGTGCCTGGAGTATGGGCAGGGTGGGAACTGAAGCTTTCTTT. It encodes CAWSMGRVGTEAFF. Full variable domain (remainder filled in from reference TRBV30 and TRBJ1-1): SQTIHQWPATLVQPVGSPLSLECTVEGTSNPNLYWYRQAAGRGLQLLFYSVGIGQISSEVPQNLSASRPQDRQFILSSKKLLLSDSGFYLCAWSMGRVGTEAFFGQGTRLTVV.

This chain links TRBV10-3 with TRBJ2-5; TRBD1 aligns across 11 bases. The CDR3 consists of 14 residues. V dropped 6 bases and J dropped 8; count of bases not matched to a gene: 8. The germline CDR1 and CDR2 sequences are ENHRY and SYGVKD. This CDR3 is CAISALGQGVTQYF. CDR3 nucleotides: TGTGCCATCAGCGCGTTGGGACAGGGGGTAACCCAGTACTTC.

This sequence joins TRBV30 and TRBJ1-4, with D unclear. In germline, CDR1 is GTSNPN, CDR2 SVGIG (reference sequence). This CDR3 spans 13 amino acids. Trimming left V 1 base short and J 2 bases short, with 5 bases between. The CDR3 sequence is CAWSEHTNEKLFF. DNA for the CDR3: TGTGCCTGGAGTGAGCATACTAATGAAAAACTGTTTTTT.

The chain has TRBV10-2 and TRBJ1-2; D unclear. The V and J ends lost 6 bases and 0 bases respectively, with 14 bases between them. This CDR3 comprises 15 residues. The germline V gene encodes CDR1 WSHSY and CDR2 SAAADI. The CDR3 coding sequence is TGCGCCAGCAGCGACCAGACACCCTCTAACTATGGCTACACCTTC. Protein: CASSDQTPSNYGYTF.

This chain joins TRBV27 and TRBJ1-2; 10 nucleotides line up with TRBD1. The ends lost 3 bases at V and 1 base at J; junction bases unmatched: 8. Per germline, CDR1 MNHEY and CDR2 SMNVEV (reference sequence). This CDR3 is built from 17 residues. Here the CDR3 DNA reads TGTGCCAGCAGTTTCAGCGGGACAGGGGACGTTAACTATGGCTACACCTTC. It encodes CASSFSGTGDVNYGYTF.

This clone was seen only once. The chain joins TRBV5-6 to TRBJ2-7; 7 bases are a match to TRBD2. Germline V gene lookup returns CDR1 SGHDT and CDR2 YYEEEE. Trimming removed 4 bases from V and 1 base from J; junction bases left unmatched: 2. The CDR3 sequence is 13 residues long. CDR3 in DNA: TGTGCCAGCAGCAGGCGGGGGTCCTACGAGCAGTACTTC. Its translation is CASSRRGSYEQYF.

This chain connects TRBV7-2 to TRBJ2-5, with 8 bases fitting TRBD2. Germline loops: CDR1 SGHTA, CDR2 FQGNSA. The CDR3 is 14 residues long. V dropped 3 bases and J dropped 4; count of bases not matched to a gene: 4. CDR3 in DNA: TGTGCCAGCAGCTTCGGGGGGGGGACAGAGACCCAGTACTTC. Its protein product is CASSFGGGTETQYF.

V usage is TRBV7-9 and J usage is TRBJ1-3; unclear D gene. The CDR3 is 15 residues long. The ends were cut back, 6 bases at V and 0 bases at J, with 12 bases in the middle. Germline V gene sequence: CDR1 SEHNR, CDR2 FQNEAQ (reference sequence). CDR3: CASSRSGVSGNTIYF. The CDR3 bases are TGTGCCAGCAGTAGAAGCGGGGTCTCTGGAAACACCATATATTTT.

This chain joins TRBV24-1 and TRBJ2-3; D call uncertain. The CDR3 totals 15 residues. The germline gives CDR1 KGHDR, CDR2 SFDVKD. The V end was cut by 4 bases, the J end by 1 base, with 11 bases between. In DNA form, the CDR3 reads TGTGCCACCAGTGAGTTAGTAAGCGGCACAGATACGCAGTATTTT. Protein: CATSELVSGTDTQYF.

The chain couples TRBV10-1 to TRBJ2-2, with TRBD2 identical over 11 bases. CDR1 is WNHNN and CDR2 is SYGVQD in the germline V gene (reference sequence). This CDR3 has 15 amino acids. After removal of 7 bases from V and 2 bases from J, the junction contained 3 bases not matched to a gene. The CDR3 is CASTSGGPNTGELFF. Here the CDR3 DNA reads TGCGCCAGCACTAGCGGGGGGCCAAACACCGGGGAGCTGTTTTTT.

This clone was recorded a few times. The chain combines TRBV5-1 with TRBJ2-3, with TRBD2 identical over 7 bases. The CDR3 consists of 13 residues. Germline CDR1 SGHRS, CDR2 YFSETQ. V lost 0 bases to trimming and J lost 10 bases; unmatched junction nucleotides: 5. The CDR3 region has the DNA TGCGCCAGCAGCTTGGCGACTAGCCCGGCGCAGTATTTT. Its protein is CASSLATSPAQYF.

The chain recombines TRBV25-1 with TRBJ2-3; D possibly corresponds to TRBD1 (5 bases). The germline V gene encodes CDR1 MGHDK and CDR2 SYGVNS. V gave up 5 bases and J gave up 0 bases, with 15 bases separating them. The length of the CDR3 is 16 residues. For the CDR3, the DNA is TGTGCCAGCAGTCGATCAGGGAAAGGTAGCACAGATACGCAGTATTTT. It is translated as CASSRSGKGSTDTQYF. Drawing the rest from reference TRBV25-1 and TRBJ2-3, the complete variable domain is EADIYQTPRYLVIGTGKKITLECSQTMGHDKMYWYQQDPGMELHLIHYSYGVNSTEKGDLSSESTVSRIRTEHFPLTLESARPSHTSQYLCASSRSGKGSTDTQYFGPGTRLTVL.

The J gene is TRBJ2-7, the V gene TRBV6-1; possible D gene TRBD2, 6 bases. Between the trimmed V and J ends, which lost 3 bases and 0 bases, there was a span of 6 bases. The CDR3 runs to 13 residues. Germline CDR1 MNHNS, CDR2 SASEGT. CDR3 amino acids: CASSERGSYEQYV. The CDR3 DNA sequence: TGTGCCAGCAGTGAGCGGGGCTCCTACGAGCAGTACGTC.

This sequence joins TRBV28 and TRBJ2-1, with D perhaps TRBD1 (5 bases). Trimming left V 8 bases short and J 0 bases short, with 14 bases between. CDR1 MDHEN and CDR2 SYDVKM come from the germline V gene. The CDR3 runs to 15 residues. The CDR3 region has the DNA TGTGCCAGCGAGACACCGCAGGGCTCCTACAATGAGCAGTTCTTC. Translation gives CASETPQGSYNEQFF.

The V and J genes are TRBV11-2 and TRBJ2-3, with a weak D call TRBD1 (6 bases). Trimming stripped 3 bases from V and 5 bases from J, with 21 bases between. The CDR3 runs 17 residues. Germline V gene data show CDR1 as SGHAT and CDR2 as FQNNGV. Here the CDR3 reads CASSFGQGRKLKDTQYF. The CDR3 DNA reads TGTGCCAGCAGCTTCGGGCAGGGGCGAAAACTAAAAGATACGCAGTATTTT.

V and J are TRBV18 and TRBJ2-5; 7 bases line up with TRBD1. The germline gives CDR1 KGHSH, CDR2 LQKENI. The CDR3 sequence is 14 residues long. The V segment lost 5 bases and the J segment 0 bases; nucleotides outside the gene matches: 3. CDR3 nucleotides: TGTGCCAGCTCAGGGACAGCCGACCAAGAGACCCAGTACTTC. It codes for CASSGTADQETQYF. The full variable domain, in which reference TRBV18 and TRBJ2-5 provide the parts outside the CDR3, is NAGVMQNPRHLVRRRGQEARLRCSPMKGHSHVYWYRQLPEEGLKFMVYLQKENIIDESGMPKERFSAEFPKEGPSILRIQQVVRGDSAAYFCASSGTADQETQYFGPGTRLLVL.

This chain joins TRBV7-6 and TRBJ2-1; perhaps TRBD2 as D (5 bases). V was pared by 0 bases and J by 7 bases, with 16 bases between. The CDR3 is made up of 16 amino acids. CDR1 SGHVS and CDR2 FNYEAQ come from the germline V gene. CDR3 residues: CASSLAAGVAVNEQFF. Here the CDR3 DNA reads TGTGCCAGCAGCTTAGCTGCCGGGGTCGCGGTGAATGAGCAGTTCTTC.

This chain connects TRBV3-1 (or the pseudogene TRBV3-2) to TRBJ1-3; D is unresolved. The CDR3 runs 19 residues. V dropped 2 bases and J dropped 3 bases, with 23 bases sitting between them. Germline CDR1 and CDR2: LGHDT and YNNKEL (reference sequence). The CDR3 coding sequence is TGTGCCAGCAGCCAAAGAGGTCTCGATCGGCCAGCCGGTGGAAACACCATATATTTT. Residues: CASSQRGLDRPAGGNTIYF.

V usage is TRBV5-1 and J usage is TRBJ2-6; D not certain. Trimming stripped 0 bases from V and 4 bases from J, with 11 bases between. Germline values: CDR1 SGHRS, CDR2 YFSETQ. The CDR3 covers 16 residues. CDR3 in DNA: TGCGCCAGCAGCTTGGTCTCCCAGGCCGGGGCCAACGTCCTGACTTTC. It is translated as CASSLVSQAGANVLTF.

The rearrangement joins TRBV2 to TRBJ2-1; D is perhaps TRBD1 (8 bases). Between the trimmed V and J ends, which lost 3 bases and 7 bases, there was a span of 25 bases. The CDR3 runs to 18 residues. CDR1 is SNHLY, CDR2 FYNNEI, per germline. The CDR3 spells CASSEVRGPGGGSNEQFF. The CDR3 nucleotides are TGTGCCAGCAGTGAGGTCAGGGGGCCGGGCGGGGGTAGTAATGAGCAGTTCTTC.

This sequence joins TRBV7-9 and TRBJ2-5; D unclear. Trimming removed 1 base from V and 5 bases from J, with 5 bases in between. This CDR3 comprises 12 residues. Germline CDR1 and CDR2: SEHNR and FQNEAQ (reference sequence). CDR3 DNA: TGTGCCAGCAGCTTAGGCTACGAGACCCAGTACTTC. Translating it yields CASSLGYETQYF.

The chain is built from TRBV4-1 and TRBJ2-1; tentatively, D is TRBD1 (5 bases). The CDR3 totals 16 residues. Germline V gene lookup returns CDR1 MGHRA and CDR2 YSYEKL. Trimming took 0 bases from V and 2 from J, leaving 11 bases between them. The CDR3 sequence: CASSQDGQGTYNEQFF. The DNA of the CDR3 is TGCGCCAGCAGCCAAGATGGTCAGGGTACCTACAATGAGCAGTTCTTC.

The rearrangement links TRBV5-5 to TRBJ1-5, with D possibly matching TRBD1 (5 bases). The CDR3 covers 15 residues. V was clipped by 4 bases and J by 4 bases, with 15 bases between them. Germline V gene sequence: CDR1 SGHKS, CDR2 YYEKEE (reference sequence). The CDR3, as DNA: TGTGCCAGCAGCCTGGACGGGGGTTCGAATCAGCCCCAGCATTTT. Translation gives CASSLDGGSNQPQHF.